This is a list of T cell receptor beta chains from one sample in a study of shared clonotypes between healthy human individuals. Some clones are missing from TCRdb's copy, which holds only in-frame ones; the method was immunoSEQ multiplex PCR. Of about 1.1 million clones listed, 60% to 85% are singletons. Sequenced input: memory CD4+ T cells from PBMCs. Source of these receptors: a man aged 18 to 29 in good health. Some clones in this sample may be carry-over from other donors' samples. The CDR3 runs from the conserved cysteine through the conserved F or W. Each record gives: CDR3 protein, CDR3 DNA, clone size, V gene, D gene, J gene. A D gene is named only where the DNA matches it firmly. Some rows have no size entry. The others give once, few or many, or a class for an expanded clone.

cdr3_aa: CASSPGGRTTDTQYF
cdr3_nt: TGTGCCAGCAGCCCCGGGGGGAGGACCACAGATACGCAGTATTTT
clone_size: NA
v_call: TRBV28
d_call: TRBD2
j_call: TRBJ2-3

cdr3_aa: CASSLAGAGNQPQHF
cdr3_nt: TGCGCCAGCAGCTTGGCGGGGGCCGGCAATCAGCCCCAGCATTTT
clone_size: NA
v_call: TRBV5-1
d_call: NA
j_call: TRBJ1-5

cdr3_aa: CASSLGGGSSYEQYF
cdr3_nt: TGTGCCAGCAGCCTGGGGGGGGGTAGCTCCTACGAGCAGTACTTC
clone_size: NA
v_call: TRBV5-4
d_call: TRBD2
j_call: TRBJ2-7

cdr3_aa: CASGQGGYSGANVLTF
cdr3_nt: TGTGCCAGCGGGCAGGGGGGGTACTCTGGGGCCAACGTCCTGACTTTC
clone_size: NA
v_call: TRBV28
d_call: NA
j_call: TRBJ2-6

cdr3_aa: CASSQGARLAARDPTYF
cdr3_nt: TGTGCCAGCAGCCAAGGAGCTAGACTAGCGGCAAGAGACCCAACATACTTC
clone_size: few
v_call: TRBV14
d_call: TRBD2
j_call: TRBJ2-5

cdr3_aa: CASSVGQGNYGYTF
cdr3_nt: TGTGCCAGCAGCGTGGGACAGGGGAACTATGGCTACACCTTC
clone_size: NA
v_call: TRBV9
d_call: TRBD1
j_call: TRBJ1-2

cdr3_aa: CASSVAWTEGTDTQYF
cdr3_nt: TGTGCCAGCAGCGTAGCGTGGACGGAAGGCACAGATACGCAGTATTTT
clone_size: NA
v_call: TRBV9
d_call: NA
j_call: TRBJ2-3

cdr3_aa: CASSYSSRGEQYF
cdr3_nt: TGTGCCAGCAGTTACTCGAGTCGGGGGGAGCAGTACTTC
clone_size: NA
v_call: TRBV6-5
d_call: NA
j_call: TRBJ2-7

cdr3_aa: CASFRREGPRETQYF
cdr3_nt: TGTGCCAGCTTCCGGCGGGAGGGCCCGCGGGAGACCCAGTACTTC
clone_size: NA
v_call: TRBV7-2
d_call: TRBD2
j_call: TRBJ2-5

cdr3_aa: CATSREFTETQYF
cdr3_nt: TGTGCCACCAGCAGAGAATTTACTGAGACCCAGTACTTC
clone_size: NA
v_call: TRBV15
d_call: NA
j_call: TRBJ2-5

cdr3_aa: CASTSQGGGYTF
cdr3_nt: TGTGCCAGCACCTCACAGGGAGGTGGCTACACCTTC
clone_size: NA
v_call: TRBV28
d_call: NA
j_call: TRBJ1-2

cdr3_aa: CASSSQGTAQETQYF
cdr3_nt: TGCGCCAGCAGCTCACAAGGGACAGCACAAGAGACCCAGTACTTC
clone_size: NA
v_call: TRBV5-1
d_call: TRBD1
j_call: TRBJ2-5

cdr3_aa: CASSWGQQDTEAFF
cdr3_nt: TGCGCCAGCAGCTGGGGACAGCAGGACACTGAAGCTTTCTTT
clone_size: NA
v_call: TRBV5-1
d_call: TRBD1
j_call: TRBJ1-1

cdr3_aa: CSVVKGGGNTGELFF
cdr3_nt: TGCAGCGTTGTCAAAGGGGGCGGAAACACCGGGGAGCTGTTTTTT
clone_size: once
v_call: TRBV29-1
d_call: TRBD1
j_call: TRBJ2-2

cdr3_aa: CASRHLQGTHTGELFF
cdr3_nt: TGTGCCAGCAGACATTTACAGGGAACCCACACCGGGGAGCTGTTTTTT
clone_size: NA
v_call: TRBV5-6
d_call: NA
j_call: TRBJ2-2

cdr3_aa: CASSVAPLAGASEQYF
cdr3_nt: TGTGCCAGCAGCGTAGCCCCACTAGCGGGAGCGTCCGAGCAGTACTTC
clone_size: NA
v_call: TRBV9
d_call: TRBD2
j_call: TRBJ2-7

cdr3_aa: CASSGQGAFTGELFF
cdr3_nt: TGCGCCAGCAGCGGACAGGGGGCATTCACCGGGGAGCTGTTTTTT
clone_size: NA
v_call: TRBV5-1
d_call: TRBD1
j_call: TRBJ2-2

cdr3_aa: CAISERNRQNTEAFF
cdr3_nt: TGTGCCATCAGTGAGAGGAACAGGCAAAACACTGAAGCTTTCTTT
clone_size: NA
v_call: TRBV10-3
d_call: NA
j_call: TRBJ1-1

cdr3_aa: CASSQTSAKEETQYF
cdr3_nt: TGTGCCAGCAGCCAGACTAGCGCCAAAGAAGAGACCCAGTACTTC
clone_size: NA
v_call: TRBV14
d_call: TRBD2
j_call: TRBJ2-5

cdr3_aa: CASSPLTVSSYEQYF
cdr3_nt: TGTGCCAGCAGCCCCCTAACGGTCTCTTCCTACGAGCAGTACTTC
clone_size: many
v_call: TRBV11-2
d_call: NA
j_call: TRBJ2-7

cdr3_aa: CAWSGSVGRGYTF
cdr3_nt: TGTGCCTGGAGTGGGTCAGTGGGTCGGGGCTACACCTTC
clone_size: NA
v_call: TRBV30
d_call: NA
j_call: TRBJ1-2

cdr3_aa: CASASSFGLAATQYF
cdr3_nt: TGTGCCAGCGCCTCTTCATTTGGACTAGCGGCGACCCAGTACTTC
clone_size: NA
v_call: TRBV7-7
d_call: TRBD2
j_call: TRBJ2-5

cdr3_aa: CATRTGTYNEQFF
cdr3_nt: TGTGCCACCAGGACAGGGACCTACAATGAGCAGTTCTTC
clone_size: NA
v_call: TRBV28
d_call: TRBD1
j_call: TRBJ2-1

cdr3_aa: CASSLVASWTGGDNEQFF
cdr3_nt: TGTGCCAGCAGCTTAGTTGCGTCGTGGACAGGCGGAGACAATGAGCAGTTCTTC
clone_size: once
v_call: TRBV11-1
d_call: TRBD1
j_call: TRBJ2-1

cdr3_aa: CASSLSPGLDGYTF
cdr3_nt: TGTGCCAGCAGCTTGTCCCCAGGGTTAGATGGCTACACCTTC
clone_size: NA
v_call: TRBV5-6
d_call: NA
j_call: TRBJ1-2

cdr3_aa: CASSSDALKLFF
cdr3_nt: TGTGCCAGCAGTTCCGACGCGTTAAAACTGTTTTTT
clone_size: few
v_call: TRBV6-5
d_call: NA
j_call: TRBJ1-4

cdr3_aa: CASRERAGGGGNTIYF
cdr3_nt: TGTGCCAGCAGGGAACGGGCAGGGGGAGGTGGAAACACCATATATTTT
clone_size: NA
v_call: TRBV2
d_call: TRBD1
j_call: TRBJ1-3

cdr3_aa: CASSLRTGSQHF
cdr3_nt: TGTGCCAGCAGTTTGCGGACAGGGTCCCAGCATTTT
clone_size: once
v_call: TRBV28
d_call: TRBD1
j_call: TRBJ1-5

cdr3_aa: CASSPRPELAGGGTGELFF
cdr3_nt: TGCGCCAGCAGTCCGCGACCCGAACTAGCGGGAGGAGGCACCGGGGAGCTGTTTTTT
clone_size: once
v_call: TRBV23-1
d_call: TRBD2
j_call: TRBJ2-2

cdr3_aa: CASSLTRGEREQYF
cdr3_nt: TGTGCCAGCAGCTTAACTCGGGGAGAGAGAGAGCAGTACTTC
clone_size: NA
v_call: TRBV7-2
d_call: NA
j_call: TRBJ2-7

cdr3_aa: CASSSRPQAFF
cdr3_nt: TGTGCCAGCAGTAGCCGGCCCCAAGCTTTCTTT
clone_size: NA
v_call: TRBV28
d_call: NA
j_call: TRBJ1-1

cdr3_aa: CASSYSENTEAFF
cdr3_nt: TGTGCCAGCAGTTACTCGGAGAACACTGAAGCTTTCTTT
clone_size: NA
v_call: TRBV6-6
d_call: NA
j_call: TRBJ1-1

cdr3_aa: CASSYLGRGGTDTQYF
cdr3_nt: TGTGCCAGCAGTTACTTGGGCAGGGGCGGCACAGATACGCAGTATTTT
clone_size: NA
v_call: TRBV6-6
d_call: NA
j_call: TRBJ2-3